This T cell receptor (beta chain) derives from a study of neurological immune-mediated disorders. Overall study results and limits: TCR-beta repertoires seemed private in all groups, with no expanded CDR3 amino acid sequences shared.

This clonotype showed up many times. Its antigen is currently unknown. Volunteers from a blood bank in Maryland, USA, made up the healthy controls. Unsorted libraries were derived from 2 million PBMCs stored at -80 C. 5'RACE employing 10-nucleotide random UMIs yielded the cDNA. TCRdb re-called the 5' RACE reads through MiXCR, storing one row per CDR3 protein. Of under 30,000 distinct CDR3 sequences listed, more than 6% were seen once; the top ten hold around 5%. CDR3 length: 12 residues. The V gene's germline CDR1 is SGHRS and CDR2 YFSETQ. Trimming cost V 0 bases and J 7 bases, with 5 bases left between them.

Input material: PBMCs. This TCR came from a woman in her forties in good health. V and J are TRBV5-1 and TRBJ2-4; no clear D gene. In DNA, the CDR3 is TGCGCCAGCAGCTTGGACTCCAACATTCAGTACTTC. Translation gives CASSLDSNIQYF. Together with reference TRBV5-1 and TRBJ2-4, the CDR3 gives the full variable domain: KAGVTQTPRYLIKTRGQQVTLSCSPISGHRSVSWYQQTPGQGLQFLFEYFSETQRNKGNFPGRFSGRQFSNSRSEMNVSTLELGDSALYLCASSLDSNIQYFGAGTRLSVL.